This entry lists 19 T cell receptor beta chains sequenced from one sample in a study of Ad26.COV2.S vaccination and SARS-CoV-2 variants. This sample's treatment: about 20 received Ad26.COV2.S at low or high dose, single or two shots; 5 received placebo; per-sample allocation not given. The investigators took samples on day 63 after the first vaccine or placebo injection. Sequencing used immunoSEQ multiplex PCR; TCRdb keeps in-frame clones, though not all of them. The sample lists around 340,000 clones; around 89% were seen once. Sequencing used peripheral blood, obtained in a trial of Ad26.COV2.S vaccine versus placebo. These receptors originate from a person between 18 and 59 years old who received the Ad26.COV2.S COVID-19 vaccine or a placebo.

This chain uses TRBV13 with TRBJ2-7; perhaps D is TRBD1 or TRBD2 (6 bases each). V lost 3 bases and J 1 base, leaving 13 bases between the germline ends. CDR3 length equals 15 residues. Germline V gives CDR1 PRHDT, CDR2 FYEKMQ (reference sequence). DNA of the CDR3: TGTGCCAGCAGCTTTACGGGGGCGCTGTCCTACGAGCAGTACTTC. Its translation is CASSFTGALSYEQYF. Full variable domain (rest looked up from reference TRBV13 and TRBJ2-7): AAGVIQSPRHLIKEKRETATLKCYPIPRHDTVYWYQQGPGQDPQFLISFYEKMQSDKGSIPDRFSAQQFSDYHSELNMSSLELGDSALYFCASSFTGALSYEQYFGPGTRLTVT.

This clone was seen just once. V gene TRBV11-1 combines with J gene TRBJ1-5, with D tentatively TRBD1 (6 bases). The CDR3 consists of 14 residues. V was clipped by 6 bases and J by 1 base, with 10 bases between them. Germline values: CDR1 SGHAT, CDR2 FQDESV (reference sequence). CDR3 bases: TGTGCCAGCAGTGTAGGGGGAAGCAATCAGCCCCAGCATTTT. Protein: CASSVGGSNQPQHF.

The rearrangement joins TRBV7-9 to TRBJ1-6; TRBD1 matches 8 bases. Germline V CDR1 and CDR2: SEHNR, FQNEAQ (reference sequence). This CDR3 contains 15 residues. V lost 5 bases, J lost 9 bases, and 9 bases stayed unmatched. Here the CDR3 DNA reads TGTGCCAGCAGCAGACAGGGGTTGGGAGGTTCACCCCTCCACTTT. It translates to CASSRQGLGGSPLHF. The entire variable domain, with the rest obtained from reference TRBV7-9 and TRBJ1-6, is as follows: DTGVSQNPRHKITKRGQNVTFRCDPISEHNRLYWYRQTLGQGPEFLTYFQNEAQLEKSRLLSDRFSAERPKGSFSTLEIQRTEQGDSAMYLCASSRQGLGGSPLHFGNGTRLTVT.

The genes are TRBV5-4 and TRBJ1-5; no clear D. Germline lookup yields CDR1 SGHNT and CDR2 YYREEE (reference sequence). Trimming took off 2 bases at V and 4 bases at J, with 7 bases between the two ends. The CDR3 covers 13 residues. CDR3 bases: TGTGCCAGCAGCTTCTTTGGGAATCAGCCCCAGCATTTT. Its translation is CASSFFGNQPQHF.

In this sample, this clone turned up once. The CDR3 nucleotides are TGTGCCACCAGTGAAAGGACAGGGGGCTCAGGAGATACGCAGTATTTT. Its translation is CATSERTGGSGDTQYF. The chain carries TRBV24-1 and TRBJ2-3; 11 bases line up with TRBD1. The CDR3 has 16 residues. V shed 4 bases and J 5 bases; nucleotides not matched to a gene: 7. CDR1 and CDR2 from the germline V gene are KGHDR and SFDVKD.

CDR3 coding DNA: TGTGCCAGCAGCTTAACGGGCAGGGGAGACATTTACGAGCAGTACTTC. This codes for CASSLTGRGDIYEQYF. This rearrangement joins TRBV13 to TRBJ2-7, with a weak D call TRBD1 (6 bases). The CDR3 is made up of 16 amino acids. CDR1 and CDR2 (germline): PRHDT, FYEKMQ (reference sequence). The V and J ends lost 2 bases and 4 bases respectively, with 18 bases between them. Filled out from reference TRBV13 and TRBJ2-7, the complete variable domain reads AAGVIQSPRHLIKEKRETATLKCYPIPRHDTVYWYQQGPGQDPQFLISFYEKMQSDKGSIPDRFSAQQFSDYHSELNMSSLELGDSALYFCASSLTGRGDIYEQYFGPGTRLTVT.

This chain connects TRBV5-6 to TRBJ2-7; D ambiguous. CDR1 is SGHDT and CDR2 is YYEEEE in the germline V gene. Trimming removed 1 base from V and 7 bases from J, with 6 bases in between. This CDR3 is 11 amino acids long. The CDR3 is CASSLRKEQYF. As DNA, the CDR3 is TGTGCCAGCAGCTTGAGGAAGGAGCAGTACTTC.

About this clone: The sample contains more than one DNA sequence encoding this CDR3. The chain has TRBV19 and TRBJ1-5; D may be TRBD1 (5 bases). The germline CDR1 and CDR2 sequences are LNHDA and SQIVND (reference sequence). V was clipped by 3 bases and J by 2 bases, with 11 bases between them. The CDR3 loop spans 15 amino acids. CDR3 in DNA: TGTGCCAGTAGTATCGGAGTGGGGGGCAATCAGCCCCAGCATTTT. It specifies CASSIGVGGNQPQHF.

The rearrangement joins TRBV2 to TRBJ2-7; TRBD1 matches 8 bases. The CDR3 sequence is 14 residues long. Germline assignment: CDR1 SNHLY and CDR2 FYNNEI. V was clipped by 6 bases and J by 6 bases; unmatched bases: 10. As DNA, the CDR3 is TGTGCCAGCAGCTGGGGGACAGGTGAGGGCGAGCAGTACTTC. As protein: CASSWGTGEGEQYF.

The chain uses TRBV3-1 (or the pseudogene TRBV3-2) and TRBJ2-7; D call uncertain. CDR1 and CDR2 from the germline V gene are LGHDT and YNNKEL (reference sequence). The CDR3 has 16 amino acids. V lost 2 bases to trimming and J lost 4 bases, with 18 bases between them. The CDR3 coding sequence is TGTGCCAGCAGCCAACCCATTAATTTCGGGTTTTACGAGCAGTACTTC. Translated, it gives CASSQPINFGFYEQYF.

DNA of the CDR3: TGTGCCAGCAGCTTGCGTGCGGACAATGAGCAGTTCTTC. Protein sequence: CASSLRADNEQFF. The V call is TRBV5-6, the J call TRBJ2-1; no clear D gene. The V and J ends lost 1 base and 5 bases respectively, with 7 bases between them. The germline CDR1 and CDR2 sequences are SGHDT and YYEEEE. CDR3 length: 13 amino acids.

This clone was detected only a few times. The DNA for the CDR3 is TGTGCCAGCAGAGCTAGCGGGACCGGGGAGCTGTTTTTT. Its protein is CASRASGTGELFF. The V and J genes are TRBV6-5 and TRBJ2-2; 8 bases map to TRBD2. The V gene's germline CDR1 is MNHEY and CDR2 SVGAGI. The J segment lost 5 bases and the V segment lost 6 bases, leaving 2 bases of the junction unmatched. The CDR3 contains 13 residues.

V gene TRBV7-9 combines with J gene TRBJ2-1, with TRBD2 matching 14 bases. V lost 4 bases, J lost 4 bases, and 12 bases stayed unmatched. CDR1 SEHNR and CDR2 FQNEAQ come from the germline V gene (reference sequence). The CDR3 has 19 residues. CDR3 sequence: CASSSPGLAGARSYNEQFF. In DNA, the CDR3 is TGTGCCAGCAGCTCCCCGGGACTAGCGGGAGCGAGGTCATACAATGAGCAGTTCTTC. The full variable domain, rest sourced from reference TRBV7-9 and TRBJ2-1, is DTGVSQNPRHKITKRGQNVTFRCDPISEHNRLYWYRQTLGQGPEFLTYFQNEAQLEKSRLLSDRFSAERPKGSFSTLEIQRTEQGDSAMYLCASSSPGLAGARSYNEQFFGPGTRLTVL.

This chain links TRBV25-1 with TRBJ1-3; no clear D gene. The germline CDR1 and CDR2 sequences are MGHDK and SYGVNS. This CDR3 is built from 17 residues. The V gene lost 3 bases and the J gene lost 0 bases, with 15 bases spanning the gap. The chain's CDR3 is CASSDVKGRNSGNTIYF. The CDR3 nucleotides are TGTGCCAGCAGTGACGTGAAGGGCAGGAACTCTGGAAACACCATATATTTT.

The DNA of the CDR3 is TGTGCCAGTAGTATTGGCGGGAGTCGGAACGAGCAGTACTTC. Encoded protein: CASSIGGSRNEQYF. This chain links TRBV19 with TRBJ2-7; 7 positions agree with TRBD2. Germline V gene data show CDR1 as LNHDA and CDR2 as SQIVND (reference sequence). The CDR3 is made up of 14 amino acids. V gave up 3 bases and J gave up 5 bases; unmatched junction bases: 7.

DNA for the CDR3: TGCGCCAGCAGCCAAGAGGACAGTTCATCAGGAAACACCATATATTTT. Translation gives CASSQEDSSSGNTIYF. The rearrangement joins TRBV4-3 to TRBJ1-3; D might be TRBD1 (6 bases). Germline V gene sequence: CDR1 LGHNA, CDR2 YSLEER. Trimming took off 0 bases at V and 4 bases at J, with 13 bases between the two ends. The CDR3 is 16 amino acids.

In the case of this clone: The junction departs from the called germline gene at one end, perhaps through a read error. The chain combines TRBV4-1 with TRBJ1-2; TRBD1 matches at 9 bases. From germline, CDR1 is MGHRA and CDR2 YSYEKL. This CDR3 is built from 14 residues. The CDR3 nucleotides read TGCGCCAGCAGCGCCTTGGGACAGGGCCAACCCGAGGGCTTC. Translating it yields CASSALGQGQPEGF.

This rearrangement joins TRBV4-3 to TRBJ2-7, with D possibly TRBD1 on 6 matching bases. Per the germline V gene, CDR1 is LGHNA and CDR2 is YSLEER. The ends were cut back, 1 base at V and 4 bases at J, with 14 bases in the middle. The CDR3 runs 15 residues. The CDR3 DNA reads TGCGCCAGCAGCCAAGGAACACGACAGGCGTACGAGCAGTACTTC. Translated, it gives CASSQGTRQAYEQYF.

The genes are TRBV11-3 and TRBJ2-7; D remains ambiguous. V was clipped by 5 bases and J by 5 bases, with 13 bases between them. Germline lookup yields CDR1 SGHNT and CDR2 YENEEA. The length of the CDR3 is 13 residues. The CDR3 spells CASSPSRADEQYF. The CDR3 DNA is TGTGCCAGCAGCCCCAGCCGGGCGGACGAGCAGTACTTC.